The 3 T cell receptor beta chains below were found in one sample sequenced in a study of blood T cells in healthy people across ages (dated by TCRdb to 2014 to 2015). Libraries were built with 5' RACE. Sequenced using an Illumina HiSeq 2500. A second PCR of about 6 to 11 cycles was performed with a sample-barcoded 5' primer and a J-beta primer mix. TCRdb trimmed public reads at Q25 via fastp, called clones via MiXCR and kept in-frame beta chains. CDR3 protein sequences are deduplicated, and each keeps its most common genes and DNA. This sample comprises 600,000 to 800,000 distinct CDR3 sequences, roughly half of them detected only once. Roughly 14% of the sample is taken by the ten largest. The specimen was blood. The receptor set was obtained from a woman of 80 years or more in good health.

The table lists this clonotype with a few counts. This CDR3 is CSARSLAGESYEQYF. CDR3 DNA: TGCAGTGCTAGAAGCCTAGCGGGTGAATCCTACGAGCAGTACTTC. V and J are TRBV20-1 and TRBJ2-7; 8 bases fit TRBD2. This CDR3 is built from 15 residues. J lost 1 base, V lost 2 bases, and 7 bases had no gene match. From germline, CDR1 is DFQATT and CDR2 SNEGSKA (reference sequence).

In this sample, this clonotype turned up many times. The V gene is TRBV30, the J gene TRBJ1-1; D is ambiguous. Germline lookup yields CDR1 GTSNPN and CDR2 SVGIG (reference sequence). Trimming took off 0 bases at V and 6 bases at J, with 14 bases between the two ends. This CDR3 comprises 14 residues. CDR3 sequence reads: CAWSVERRGAEAFF. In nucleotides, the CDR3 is TGTGCCTGGAGTGTAGAGAGGCGAGGCGCTGAAGCTTTCTTT.

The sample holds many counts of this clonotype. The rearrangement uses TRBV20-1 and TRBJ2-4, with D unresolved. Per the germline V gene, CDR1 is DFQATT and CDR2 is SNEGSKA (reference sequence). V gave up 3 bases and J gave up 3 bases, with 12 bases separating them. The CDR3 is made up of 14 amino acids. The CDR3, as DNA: TGCAGTGCTAGGGTCGAGACTGGCAAAAACATTCAGTACTTC. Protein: CSARVETGKNIQYF.